This record concerns one T cell receptor (beta chain) sequence. Its antigen is not known. This entry comes from a study of cytomegalovirus exposure and HLA in healthy donors. Whole-study findings and limits: The study recorded fewer than 200 TCR beta chains that were cytomegalovirus-associated. It was reported that the classifier diagnosed cytomegalovirus status with high specificity and sensitivity in both the original and validation cohorts. Confirmation in vitro established that a few CMV-associated chains were specific for CMV antigens. First-cohort TCR clusters were later found to tend to co-occur in the 120 or so validation repertoires.

Assay: immunoSEQ multiplex PCR; the TCRdb copy retains only in-frame clones and omits some. This sample has 100,000 to 150,000 clones, with roughly 87% found just once. Germline V lookup: CDR1 MNHEY, CDR2 SVGAGI. Trimming took 7 bases from V and 6 from J; bases not matched to a gene: 6. This CDR3 is 13 amino acids long. The sequenced sample consisted of PBMCs. This sequence was found in a woman younger than 30 in good health and CMV-seronegative. This chain connects TRBV6-5 to TRBJ2-7; 10 nucleotides line up with TRBD2. The CDR3: CASTPSGRGEQYF. CDR3 coding DNA: TGTGCCAGCACTCCTAGCGGGAGAGGCGAGCAGTACTTC.